A selection of T cell receptor beta chains follows, all from one sample in a study of identical twins. TCRdb fed the 5' RACE reads into MiXCR, producing one record per CDR3 protein. The repertoire holds roughly 280,000 distinct CDR3 sequences, with 7.5% to 9.5% as singletons. The sample was also linked to a second study, of yellow fever vaccine responses in identical twins.

The sample taken for sequencing was CD8+ T cells sorted from blood. The receptors were sampled from a woman younger than 30 in good health. CDR3s include the opening cysteine and the closing phenylalanine or tryptophan. D genes are given only for firm matches. Some rows have no size entry. The others give once, few or many, or a class for an expanded clone.

CDR3nt | CDR3aa | j_gene | v_gene | d_gene | len | abundance
TGCAGCGCCTTGGGGGGGACGAACACCGGGGAGCTGTTTTTT | CSALGGTNTGELFF | TRBJ2-2 | TRBV29-1 | TRBD2 | 14 | -
TGCGCCAGACGGACCCACACCGAGCAGTACTTC | CARRTHTEQYF | TRBJ2-7 | TRBV10-1 | - | 11 | few
TGTGCCAGCAGCCCAGGGGTGGCGGGAGCAGATACGCAGTATTTT | CASSPGVAGADTQYF | TRBJ2-3 | TRBV11-2 | - | 15 | -
TGCGCCAGCAGCCAAGACCGGGACCCAAGAGATACGCAGTATTTT | CASSQDRDPRDTQYF | TRBJ2-3 | TRBV4-3 | - | 15 | few
TGTGCCAGCAGCTCATACCTTACAGGGATCCAAGAGACCCAGTACTTC | CASSSYLTGIQETQYF | TRBJ2-5 | TRBV7-6 | - | 16 | many
TGTGCCAGCAGCCCCAGTTTCGAGCAGTACTTC | CASSPSFEQYF | TRBJ2-7 | TRBV7-9 | - | 11 | many
TGTGCCATCAGCCGGGACTTACTTCAAGAGACCCAGTACTTC | CAISRDLLQETQYF | TRBJ2-5 | TRBV10-3 | - | 14 | -
TGTGCCAGCAGCCAGGAACTTACAGGCTACGAGCAGTACTTC | CASSQELTGYEQYF | TRBJ2-7 | TRBV3-1 | - | 14 | -
TGTGCCAGCATCCCGGGGGACACCAAAGAGACCCAGTACTTC | CASIPGDTKETQYF | TRBJ2-5 | TRBV9 | - | 14 | few
TGTGCCAGCAGACCAACTAGCGGAGCGAACACCGGGGAGCTGTTTTTT | CASRPTSGANTGELFF | TRBJ2-2 | TRBV7-8 | TRBD2 | 16 | many
TGTGCCAGCTCATCCCTCAAGAATGAAAAACTGTTTTTT | CASSSLKNEKLFF | TRBJ1-4 | TRBV18 | - | 13 | few
TGTGCCAGCAGCTTGACGGCGGGAACAGATACGCAGTATTTT | CASSLTAGTDTQYF | TRBJ2-3 | TRBV7-3 | - | 14 | many
TGTGCCAGCTCACATTTTTCACCGGACACAGATACGCAGTATTTT | CASSHFSPDTDTQYF | TRBJ2-3 | TRBV18 | - | 15 | few
TGTGCCAGAAGCCCTATCCCGTCCGGTGAGCAGTTCTTC | CARSPIPSGEQFF | TRBJ2-1 | TRBV7-6 | - | 13 | -
TGTGCCAGCAGCTTAGGACTATCGGGTGTCGTCGATACGCAGTATTTT | CASSLGLSGVVDTQYF | TRBJ2-3 | TRBV7-3 | - | 16 | few
TGCGCCAGCAGCCGTGGGGAGGGGAGTCCCTACGAGCAGTACTTC | CASSRGEGSPYEQYF | TRBJ2-7 | TRBV4-3 | TRBD2 | 15 | many
TGCAGCGTTTTCCTCACCGGCTCCTACGAGCAGTACTTC | CSVFLTGSYEQYF | TRBJ2-7 | TRBV29-1 | - | 13 | many
TGCGCCAGCAGTGAGACTAGCGGGAGTTCTGAGCAGTTCTTC | CASSETSGSSEQFF | TRBJ2-1 | TRBV4-3 | TRBD2 | 14 | few
TGCAGCGTTGAGACAGGGGGTCTCACAGATACGCAGTATTTT | CSVETGGLTDTQYF | TRBJ2-3 | TRBV29-1 | TRBD1 | 14 | many
TGTGCCAGCAACCCGCCTCGACTAGCGGGAGCACCAGCCTACTCCCAGCAAGGCTACGAGCAGTACTTC | CASNPPRLAGAPAYSQQGYEQYF | TRBJ2-7 | TRBV6-4 | TRBD2 | 23 | few
TGTGCCATCAGTCCCTGGGGGTGGGGAGAGCAGTTCTTC | CAISPWGWGEQFF | TRBJ2-1 | TRBV10-3 | - | 13 | many
TGTGCCAGCAGTGACCTCCGCCCGGTCATCGGGGAGACCCAGTACTTC | CASSDLRPVIGETQYF | TRBJ2-5 | TRBV25-1 | - | 16 | few
TGCAGTGCTCGCCGAACCCAGGGGGGGAGGGGAACCGGGGAGCTGTTTTTT | CSARRTQGGRGTGELFF | TRBJ2-2 | TRBV20-1 | - | 17 | many
TGTGCCATCAGTGAATCCAGGGGCGGGACCGGGGAGCTGTTTTTT | CAISESRGGTGELFF | TRBJ2-2 | TRBV10-3 | - | 15 | many
TGTGCCAGCAGCACGACGGTGGCTGGGGCCAACGTCCTGACTTTC | CASSTTVAGANVLTF | TRBJ2-6 | TRBV12-3/TRBV12-4 | - | 15 | few
TGTGCCAGCAGCCAGCCAGGGAGCTCCTACAATGAGCAGTTCTTC | CASSQPGSSYNEQFF | TRBJ2-1 | TRBV7-9 | - | 15 | -
TGCAGCGTTGCCGAGCCCGCAGGACCCGAAGCTTTCTTT | CSVAEPAGPEAFF | TRBJ1-1 | TRBV29-1 | - | 13 | -
TGTGCCAGCAGTTACTCACGACCCCCCTTAGAGCAGTTCTTC | CASSYSRPPLEQFF | TRBJ2-1 | TRBV6-2/TRBV6-3 | - | 14 | few
TGCGCCAGCAGCCTAGAGAGGGAAAGCTCCTACGAGCAGTACTTC | CASSLERESSYEQYF | TRBJ2-7 | TRBV4-3 | - | 15 | few
TGTGCCAGCAGCTTAGCGCACTCCGCGGGAGCCGGAGTGCAGTACTTC | CASSLAHSAGAGVQYF | TRBJ2-7 | TRBV7-2 | TRBD2 | 16 | few
TGTGCCAGCAGTTCCCTACCGGGGGCTATCGAGCAGTACTTC | CASSSLPGAIEQYF | TRBJ2-7 | TRBV28 | - | 14 | many
TGTGCCAGCAGTCCTATCCGGGACCCTGACTATGGCTACACCTTC | CASSPIRDPDYGYTF | TRBJ1-2 | TRBV7-9 | - | 15 | -
TGTGCCAGCAGCTTACTAGCGGCCTTTGACGAGCAGTACTTC | CASSLLAAFDEQYF | TRBJ2-7 | TRBV7-2 | TRBD2 | 14 | few
TGTGCCAGCAGTTTACCGGAGAAAGGGACAGGGGACGAAAAACTGTTTTTT | CASSLPEKGTGDEKLFF | TRBJ1-4 | TRBV28 | TRBD1 | 17 | many
TGTGCCAGCAGTACCGGGACAGGGTTTTCTGGGGCCAACGTCCTGACTTTC | CASSTGTGFSGANVLTF | TRBJ2-6 | TRBV12-3/TRBV12-4 | TRBD1 | 17 | few
TGCGCCAGCAGCGAGGGACTAGCGGCGACCAATGAGCAGTTCTTC | CASSEGLAATNEQFF | TRBJ2-1 | TRBV5-1 | TRBD2 | 15 | -
TGCAGCGTTGAAGATTTGGGTGAAGCTTTCTTT | CSVEDLGEAFF | TRBJ1-1 | TRBV29-1 | - | 11 | -